The clone carrying this T cell receptor beta chain occurred once. The data originate from a study of blood T cell repertoires in COVID-19. Profiling relied on immunoSEQ multiplex PCR, and the TCRdb table lists in-frame clones only, not all of them. Among about 55,000 clones listed, almost 85% were seen once. The CDR3 contains 16 residues. The ends were cut back, 5 bases at V and 1 base at J, with 16 bases in the middle. The germline V gene has CDR1 LNHDA and CDR2 SQIVND (reference sequence). The material sequenced was peripheral blood. The V and J genes are TRBV19 and TRBJ2-3; maybe TRBD1 (5 bases). The TCR sequence derives from a human donor in a cohort sampled during active COVID-19. The chain's CDR3 is CASSLRTVGGTDTQYF. CDR3 nucleotide sequence: TGTGCCAGTAGTCTTCGGACCGTAGGGGGCACAGATACGCAGTATTTT. Combining the CDR3 with reference TRBV19 and TRBJ2-3 gives the whole variable domain DGGITQSPKYLFRKEGQNVTLSCEQNLNHDAMYWYRQDPGQGLRLIYYSQIVNDFQKGDIAEGYSVSREKKESFPLTVTSAQKNPTAFYLCASSLRTVGGTDTQYFGPGTRLTVL.